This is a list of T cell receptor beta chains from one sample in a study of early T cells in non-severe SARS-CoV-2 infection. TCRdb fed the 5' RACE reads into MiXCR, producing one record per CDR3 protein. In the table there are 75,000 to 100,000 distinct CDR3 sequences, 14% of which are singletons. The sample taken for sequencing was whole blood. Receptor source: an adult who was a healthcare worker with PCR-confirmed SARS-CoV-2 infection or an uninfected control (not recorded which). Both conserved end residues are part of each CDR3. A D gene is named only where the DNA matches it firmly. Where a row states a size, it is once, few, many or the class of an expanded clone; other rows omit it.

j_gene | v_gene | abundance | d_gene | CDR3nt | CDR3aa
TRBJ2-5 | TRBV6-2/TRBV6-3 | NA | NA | TGTGCCAGCACCGACGGGGGAGTGATGGAGACCCAGTACTTC | CASTDGGVMETQYF
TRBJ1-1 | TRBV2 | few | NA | TGTGCCAGCAGTGAAGTTTGGGGGGACACTGAAGCTTTCTTT | CASSEVWGDTEAFF
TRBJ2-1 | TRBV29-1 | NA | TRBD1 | TGCAGCGTTGACGCATGGGACAGGGGACCCAATGAGCAGTTCTTC | CSVDAWDRGPNEQFF
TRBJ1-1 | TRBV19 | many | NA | TGTGCCAGTAGTAGCGGGGGGGCTGGCACTGAAGCTTTCTTT | CASSSGGAGTEAFF
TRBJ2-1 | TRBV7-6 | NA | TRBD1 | TGTGCCAGCAGCTCCTTAGGGACAGGGAGCGGCAATGAGCAGTTCTTC | CASSSLGTGSGNEQFF
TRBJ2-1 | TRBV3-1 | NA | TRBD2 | TGTGCCAGCAGCCAACGAGTGCCGGGACTAAGTCCCAATGAGCAGTTCTTC | CASSQRVPGLSPNEQFF
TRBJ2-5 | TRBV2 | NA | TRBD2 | TGTGCCAGCAGGGGTAGAGGACTAGCGGACCTGTACCAAGAGACCCAGTACTTC | CASRGRGLADLYQETQYF
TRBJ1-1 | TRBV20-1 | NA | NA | TGCAGTGCTAGAGACTTGGGGGATGAAGCTTTCTTT | CSARDLGDEAFF
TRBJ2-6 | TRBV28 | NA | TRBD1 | TGTGCCAGCAGTTCCCCCAGGGGGCGCATATTCTCTGGGGCCAACGTCCTGACTTTC | CASSSPRGRIFSGANVLTF
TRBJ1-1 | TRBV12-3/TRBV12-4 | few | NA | TGTGCCAGCAGTTTATTCGGAAGTGCGAACACTGAAGCTTTCTTT | CASSLFGSANTEAFF
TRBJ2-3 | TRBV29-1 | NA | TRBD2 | TGCAGCGTTGAAGGGACTAGCGGGATAACAGATACGCAGTATTTT | CSVEGTSGITDTQYF
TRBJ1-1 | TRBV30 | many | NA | TGTGCCTGGGGATGGAACACTGAAGCTTTCTTT | CAWGWNTEAFF
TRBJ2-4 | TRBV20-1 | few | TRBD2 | TGCAGTGCTAGACCACACGCTGTGAGGAGCGGGAGTGAGGATCTAGCCAAAAACATTCAGTACTTC | CSARPHAVRSGSEDLAKNIQYF
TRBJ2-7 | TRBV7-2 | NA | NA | TGTGCCAGCAGCTCTGAACCCTACGAGCAGTACTTC | CASSSEPYEQYF
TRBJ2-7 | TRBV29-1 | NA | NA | TGCAGCGTACCCAGCGGAGGTGGAGAGCAGTACTTC | CSVPSGGGEQYF
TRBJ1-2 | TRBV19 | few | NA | TGTGCCAGTACCCCACCTCGGGGAGGAGACCCTAACTATGGCTACACCTTC | CASTPPRGGDPNYGYTF
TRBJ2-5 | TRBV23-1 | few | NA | TGCGCCAGCACCCAGGCGCGCGGGCAGGCTGGTTCGGGGGCCCAGTACTTC | CASTQARGQAGSGAQYF
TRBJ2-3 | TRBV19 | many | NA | TGTGCCAGTAGTATGCTCGGGAGAGGAGATACGCAGTATTTT | CASSMLGRGDTQYF
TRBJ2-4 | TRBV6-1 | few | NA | TGTGCCAGCAGTACCCTCGACCCAATTCGGAACATTCAGTACTTC | CASSTLDPIRNIQYF
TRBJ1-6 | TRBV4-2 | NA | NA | TGTGCCAGCAGCCGACCCGGCCCTTCACCCCTCCACTTT | CASSRPGPSPLHF
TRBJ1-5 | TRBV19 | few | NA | TGTGCCAGTACCTCACTCCCCCGGGGGAATAGCAATCAGCCCCAGCATTTT | CASTSLPRGNSNQPQHF
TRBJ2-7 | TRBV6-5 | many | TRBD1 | TGTGCCAGCAGTTTCCTTTTCACAGGGGGGCACTACGAGCAGTACTTC | CASSFLFTGGHYEQYF
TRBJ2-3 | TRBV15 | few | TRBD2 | TGTGCCACCAGCCTCCGGACTAGCGGTCTCACAGATACGCAGTATTTT | CATSLRTSGLTDTQYF
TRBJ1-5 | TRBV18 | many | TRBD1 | TGTGCCAGCTCACCAGGGACAGTTAGCAATCAGCCCCAGCATTTT | CASSPGTVSNQPQHF
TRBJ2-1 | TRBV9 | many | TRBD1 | TGTGCCAGCAGCTTTTCGCTCCGCGCGCGGACAGGTCCTTCCTACAATGAGCAGTTCTTC | CASSFSLRARTGPSYNEQFF
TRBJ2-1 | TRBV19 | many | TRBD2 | TGTGCCAGTAACGGCGGGAGGGCCAATGAGCAGTTCTTC | CASNGGRANEQFF
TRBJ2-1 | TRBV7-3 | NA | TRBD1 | TGTGCCAGCAGCCCCTCCGGGACAGGGGATGAGCAGTTCTTC | CASSPSGTGDEQFF
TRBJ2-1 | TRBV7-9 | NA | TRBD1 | TGTGCCAGCAGCCCGACAGGGAATTCCTACAATGAGCAGTTCTTC | CASSPTGNSYNEQFF
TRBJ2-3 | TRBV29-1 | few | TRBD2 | TGCAGCGTCCGGTACCAAGGACTAGCAACAGATACGCAGTATTTT | CSVRYQGLATDTQYF
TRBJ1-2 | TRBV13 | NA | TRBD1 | TGTGCCAGCAGCCAATCTGGACAGGCCGCCTATGGCTACACCTTC | CASSQSGQAAYGYTF
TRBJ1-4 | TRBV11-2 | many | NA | TGTGCCAGCAGCTTAACCGGGCGGGAAAAACTGTTTTTT | CASSLTGREKLFF
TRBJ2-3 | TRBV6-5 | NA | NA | TGTGCCAGCAGTTACGGGATTACGCAGTATTTT | CASSYGITQYF
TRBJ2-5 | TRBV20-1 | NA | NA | TGCAGTGCTAGAGGAGCCAGCAAAGAGACCCAGTACTTC | CSARGASKETQYF
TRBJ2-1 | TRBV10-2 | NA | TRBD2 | TGCGCCAGTCGACTAGCGGGATTCAATGAGCAGTTCTTC | CASRLAGFNEQFF
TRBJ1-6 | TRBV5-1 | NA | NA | TGCGCCAGCAGCTTGGCCGGCCAGTCCTATTCACCCCTCCACTTT | CASSLAGQSYSPLHF
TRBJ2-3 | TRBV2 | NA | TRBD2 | TGTGCCAGCAGTCCCCGAGGACTAGCAGTAGATACGCAGTATTTT | CASSPRGLAVDTQYF
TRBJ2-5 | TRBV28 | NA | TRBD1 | TGTGCCAGCAGTCCTATCCGGACAGGGGGGGGAGAGACCCAGTACTTC | CASSPIRTGGGETQYF
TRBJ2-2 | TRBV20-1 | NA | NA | TGCAGTGCTAGTCCGGGGTGGGCAGCCGGGGAGCTGTTTTTT | CSASPGWAAGELFF
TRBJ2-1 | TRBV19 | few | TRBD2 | TGTGCCAGTAGTGACCCCTTAGCGGGAGAAGTGAACAATGAGCAGTTCTTC | CASSDPLAGEVNNEQFF
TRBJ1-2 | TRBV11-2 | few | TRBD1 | TGTGCCAGCAGCCCGGGACAGGGGTTCTATGGCTACACCTTC | CASSPGQGFYGYTF
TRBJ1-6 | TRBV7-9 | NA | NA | TGTGCCAGCAGCCACGCTTTGAGCTCCTATAATTCACCCCTCCACTTT | CASSHALSSYNSPLHF
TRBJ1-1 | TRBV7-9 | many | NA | TGTGCCAGCAGCGGTAACACTGAAGCTTTCTTT | CASSGNTEAFF
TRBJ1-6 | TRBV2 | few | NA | TGTGCCAGCAGTTGGGCCGGGACCAATTCACCCCTCCACTTT | CASSWAGTNSPLHF
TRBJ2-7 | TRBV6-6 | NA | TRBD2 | TGTGCCAGCAGTTTGAGAAGGCTAGCGGGATATGAGGAGCAGTACTTC | CASSLRRLAGYEEQYF
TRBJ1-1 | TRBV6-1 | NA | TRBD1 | TGTGCCATACGGGACAGGGCGAGAACGGGCACTGAAGCTTTCTTT | CAIRDRARTGTEAFF